This TCR beta chain is drawn from a study of cytomegalovirus exposure and HLA in healthy donors. Study findings and constraints: In a later analysis, TCR beta V- and J-gene trimming was associated with a missense DCLRE1C variant. Earlier analysis yielded a pattern in which most TCR beta V segments were productive about 87% or about 30% of the time.

Primers included in the PCR were 60 Vbeta and 13 Jbeta primers. Data came from immunoSEQ multiplex PCR; TCRdb stores just in-frame clones and leaves some out. The sample yields around 59,000 clones, roughly 80% seen once. Germline V lookup: CDR1 SEHNR, CDR2 FQNEAQ (reference sequence). V lost 2 bases and J lost 0; bases outside the gene matches: 4. The CDR3 is 15 amino acids. About this clone: Its target is not known.

J is TRBJ2-7 and V is TRBV7-9; 7 nucleotides agree with TRBD2. The receptor was isolated from a woman aged 40-49 years in good health and CMV-seronegative. The sample was PBMCs. Here the CDR3 reads CASSLRGGSSYEQYF. The CDR3, as DNA: TGTGCCAGCAGCTTACGCGGGGGAAGCTCCTACGAGCAGTACTTC.